The clone carrying this TCR beta chain appeared many times. Its antigen is as yet unknown. Trimming took 5 bases from V and 8 from J; bases not matched to a gene: 8. Germline V gene data show CDR1 as ENHRY and CDR2 as SYGVKD. CDR3 size: 15 residues. This entry belongs to a study of CD8 T cells in ankylosing spondylitis. Findings and limits, study-wide: Within ankylosing spondylitis blood, a TCR beta motif made up of roughly eight highly homologous variants appeared to be characteristic.

MiXCR, applied by TCRdb to the 5' RACE reads, yields one record per CDR3 protein. The repertoire holds about 460,000 distinct CDR3 sequences, with approximately 5.3% as singletons. The receptor was derived from a male donor with ankylosing spondylitis. The genes are TRBV10-3 and TRBJ2-4; 11 bases map to TRBD1. The source material was blood, either unsorted or a sorted T cell fraction (not recorded which). CDR3 region: CAISITGQGADIQYF. The CDR3 DNA reads as TGTGCCATCAGTATTACCGGACAGGGGGCCGACATTCAGTACTTC.